A selection of T cell receptor beta chains follows, all from one sample in a study of CD8 T cells in ankylosing spondylitis. TCRdb re-called the 5' RACE reads with MiXCR, one entry per CDR3 protein. This table has around 440,000 distinct CDR3 sequences, over 15% appearing once. Sample: blood, either unsorted or a sorted T cell fraction (not recorded which). These receptors originate from a male donor with ankylosing spondylitis. Both conserved end residues are part of each CDR3. The order of the fields is CDR3 length, V gene, J gene, D gene, clone size, CDR3 protein, CDR3 DNA. D genes are given only for firm matches. Rows may omit the clone size; those that give it use once, few, many or a size class.

13	TRBV7-2	TRBJ2-3	NA	many	CASSSYREDTQYF	TGTGCCAGCAGCTCGTACAGGGAAGATACGCAGTATTTT
15	TRBV5-1	TRBJ1-2	NA	few	CASSLRNSLNSGYTF	TGCGCCAGCAGCTTAAGGAACAGCCTAAACTCTGGCTACACCTTC
18	TRBV4-2	TRBJ2-1	TRBD1	NA	CASSQVLFGQGSFDEQFF	TGTGCCAGCAGCCAAGTTTTATTCGGACAGGGGAGTTTCGATGAGCAGTTCTTC
13	TRBV4-3	TRBJ2-1	TRBD1	few	CASSQGRTGVLFF	TGCGCCAGCAGCCAAGGACGGACAGGTGTGCTGTTCTTC
15	TRBV15	TRBJ2-7	TRBD1	NA	CATSRGGQGAYEQYF	TGTGCCACCAGCAGAGGTGGACAGGGGGCCTATGAGCAGTACTTC
14	TRBV7-6	TRBJ2-3	NA	once	CASSLLGPSDTQYF	TGTGCCAGCAGCTTATTAGGGCCGTCAGATACGCAGTATTTT
14	TRBV2	TRBJ2-7	NA	NA	CASRRRDSPSEQYF	TGTGCCAGCAGACGTCGGGACTCACCGAGCGAGCAGTACTTC
14	TRBV19	TRBJ2-7	NA	NA	CASSWISSHYEQYF	TGTGCCAGTAGTTGGATTTCATCCCACTACGAGCAGTACTTC
15	TRBV7-6	TRBJ1-2	TRBD1	NA	CASSWATGVNYGYTF	TGTGCCAGCAGCTGGGCCACAGGGGTTAACTATGGCTACACCTTC
13	TRBV4-1	TRBJ2-5	NA	NA	CASSPLRGETQYF	TGCGCCAGCAGCCCTCTCCGTGGAGAGACCCAGTACTTC
15	TRBV3-1	TRBJ2-7	NA	few	CASSLVQGAVYEQYF	TGTGCCAGCAGCCTAGTACAGGGTGCAGTATACGAGCAGTACTTC
14	TRBV5-1	TRBJ1-6	TRBD1	NA	CASSRGQEYSPLHF	TGCGCCAGCAGCAGGGGACAGGAGTATTCACCCCTCCACTTT
15	TRBV4-3	TRBJ1-2	NA	NA	CASSGRVLGGGGYTF	TGCGCCAGCAGCGGACGGGTCCTAGGGGGGGGTGGCTACACCTTC
15	TRBV11-2	TRBJ2-2	NA	NA	CASSLMSGNTGELFF	TGTGCCAGCAGCTTAATGTCAGGGAACACCGGGGAGCTGTTTTTT
21	TRBV11-2	TRBJ2-7	TRBD2	NA	CASSLRKSTGTTAILIHEQYF	TGTGCCAGCAGCTTGAGGAAGAGTACCGGGACTACTGCGATTTTAATCCACGAGCAGTACTTC
14	TRBV12-3/TRBV12-4	TRBJ1-4	NA	few	CASSRTPGSEKLFF	TGTGCCAGCAGTCGAACACCGGGCAGTGAAAAACTGTTTTTT
15	TRBV7-2	TRBJ2-7	TRBD2	few	CASSITSGRDYEQYF	TGTGCCAGCAGCATTACTAGCGGGAGGGACTACGAGCAGTACTTC
15	TRBV20-1	TRBJ2-5	TRBD1	few	CSARSQQGIQETQYF	TGCAGTGCTAGATCCCAACAGGGGATCCAAGAGACCCAGTACTTC
17	TRBV7-2	TRBJ2-1	TRBD2	NA	CASSSPRGLANYNEQFF	TGTGCCAGCAGCTCCCCACGAGGACTAGCGAATTACAATGAGCAGTTCTTC
16	TRBV6-1	TRBJ1-1	NA	NA	CASIKDAQYMNTEAFF	TGTGCCAGCATAAAAGATGCACAGTACATGAACACTGAAGCTTTCTTT
13	TRBV19	TRBJ1-2	TRBD1	NA	CASKRGGNYGYTF	TGTGCCAGTAAGAGAGGGGGCAACTATGGCTACACCTTC
15	TRBV7-2	TRBJ2-7	TRBD2	many	CASSTGLAGAKEQYF	TGTGCCAGCAGCACGGGACTAGCGGGAGCTAAAGAGCAGTACTTC
13	TRBV10-3	TRBJ1-5	NA	NA	CAISGDINQPQHF	TGTGCCATCAGTGGGGACATTAATCAGCCCCAGCATTTT
12	TRBV20-1	TRBJ1-5	NA	few	CSAVSGNQPQHF	TGCAGTGCGGTTAGTGGCAATCAGCCCCAGCATTTT
12	TRBV20-1	TRBJ2-1	TRBD2	NA	CSARRTSDEQFF	TGCAGTGCTAGAAGGACTAGCGATGAGCAGTTCTTC
15	TRBV11-3	TRBJ2-3	TRBD2	few	CASNNLAGGIDTQYF	TGTGCCAGCAACAACCTAGCGGGGGGTATTGATACGCAGTATTTT
11	TRBV2	TRBJ1-1	TRBD1	once	CASRNRGEAFF	TGTGCCAGCAGAAACAGGGGTGAAGCTTTCTTT
15	TRBV29-1	TRBJ2-7	TRBD2	NA	CSVEESGVAPYEQYF	TGCAGCGTTGAGGAAAGCGGGGTAGCCCCCTACGAGCAGTACTTC
15	TRBV7-8	TRBJ1-6	TRBD1	NA	CASSPQGAYNSPLHF	TGTGCCAGCAGCCCCCAGGGGGCTTATAATTCACCCCTCCACTTT
15	TRBV5-6	TRBJ2-5	TRBD2	NA	CARSPGIAGVVTQYF	TGTGCCAGAAGCCCCGGGATAGCGGGAGTTGTGACCCAGTACTTC
15	TRBV6-1	TRBJ1-1	TRBD1	few	CASSAGGAYNTEAFF	TGTGCCAGCAGTGCAGGGGGCGCATACAACACTGAAGCTTTCTTT